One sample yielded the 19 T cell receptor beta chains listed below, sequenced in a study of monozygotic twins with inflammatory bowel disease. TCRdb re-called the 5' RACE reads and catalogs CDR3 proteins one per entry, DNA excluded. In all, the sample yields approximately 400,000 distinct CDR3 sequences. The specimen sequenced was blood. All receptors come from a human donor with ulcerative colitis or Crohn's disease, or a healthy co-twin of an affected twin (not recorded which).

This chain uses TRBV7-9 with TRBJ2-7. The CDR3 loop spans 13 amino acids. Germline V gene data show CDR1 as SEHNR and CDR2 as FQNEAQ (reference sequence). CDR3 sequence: CASSADANYEQYF.

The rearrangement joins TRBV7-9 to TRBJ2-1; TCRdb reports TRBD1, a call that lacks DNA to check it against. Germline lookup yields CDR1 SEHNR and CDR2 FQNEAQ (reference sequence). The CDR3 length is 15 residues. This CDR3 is CASSFQDRGRDEQFF.

CDR3 sequence: CATTRGGDGTQYF. The V and J genes are TRBV15 and TRBJ2-5; TCRdb returns TRBD1, unconfirmable since there is no DNA. This CDR3 comprises 13 residues. CDR1 is LNHNV, CDR2 YYDKDF, per germline (reference sequence).

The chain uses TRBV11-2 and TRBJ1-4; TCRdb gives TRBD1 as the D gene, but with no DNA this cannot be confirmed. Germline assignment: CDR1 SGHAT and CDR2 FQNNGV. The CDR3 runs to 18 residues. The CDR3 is CASSLTPQTGLVLEKLFF.

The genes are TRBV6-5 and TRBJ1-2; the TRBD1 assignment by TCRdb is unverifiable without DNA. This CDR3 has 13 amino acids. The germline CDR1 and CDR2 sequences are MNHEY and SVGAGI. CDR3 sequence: CASIPGPWDGYTF.

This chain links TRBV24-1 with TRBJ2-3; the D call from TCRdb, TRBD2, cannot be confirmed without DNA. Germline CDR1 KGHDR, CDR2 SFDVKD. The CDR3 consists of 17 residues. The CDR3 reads CATSDPGLAGSTDTQYF.

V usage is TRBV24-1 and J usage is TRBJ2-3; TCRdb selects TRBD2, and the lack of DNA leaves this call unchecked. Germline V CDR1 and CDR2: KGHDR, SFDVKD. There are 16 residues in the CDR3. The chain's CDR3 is CATSDTGLAALDTQYF.

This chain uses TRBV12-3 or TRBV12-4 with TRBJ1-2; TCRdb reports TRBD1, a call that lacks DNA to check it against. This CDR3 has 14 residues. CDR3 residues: CASSLGGSQYGYTF.

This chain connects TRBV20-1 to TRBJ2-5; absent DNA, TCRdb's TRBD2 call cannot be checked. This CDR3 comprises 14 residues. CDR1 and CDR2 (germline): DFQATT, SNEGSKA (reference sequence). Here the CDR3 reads CSARPTSGQETQYF.

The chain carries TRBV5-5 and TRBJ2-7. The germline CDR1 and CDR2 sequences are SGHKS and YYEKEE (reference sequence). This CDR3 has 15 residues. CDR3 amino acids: CASSLSMGYAYEQYF.

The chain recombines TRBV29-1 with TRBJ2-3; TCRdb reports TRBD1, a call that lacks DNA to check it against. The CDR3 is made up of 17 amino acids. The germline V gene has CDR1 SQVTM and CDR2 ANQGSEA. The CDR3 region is CSVESFGEGGSTDTQYF.

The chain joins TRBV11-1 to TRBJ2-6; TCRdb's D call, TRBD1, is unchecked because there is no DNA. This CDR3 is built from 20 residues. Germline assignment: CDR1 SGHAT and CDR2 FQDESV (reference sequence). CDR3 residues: CASSLGGRGQGLGGANVLTF.

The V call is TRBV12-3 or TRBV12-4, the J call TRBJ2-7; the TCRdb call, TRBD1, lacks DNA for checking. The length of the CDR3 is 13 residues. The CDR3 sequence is CASSFETGGKQYF.

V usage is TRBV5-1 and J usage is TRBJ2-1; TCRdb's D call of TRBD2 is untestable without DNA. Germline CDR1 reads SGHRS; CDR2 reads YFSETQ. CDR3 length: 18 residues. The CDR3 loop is CASSLSPSGIEMGNEQFF.

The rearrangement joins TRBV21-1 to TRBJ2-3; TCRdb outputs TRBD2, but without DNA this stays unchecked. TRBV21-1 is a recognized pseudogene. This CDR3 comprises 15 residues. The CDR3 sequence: CASSPGDLGAYTQYF.

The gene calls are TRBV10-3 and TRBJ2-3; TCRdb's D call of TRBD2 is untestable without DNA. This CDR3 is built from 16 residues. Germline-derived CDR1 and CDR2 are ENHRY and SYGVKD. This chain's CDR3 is CAISETSGRDTDTQYF.

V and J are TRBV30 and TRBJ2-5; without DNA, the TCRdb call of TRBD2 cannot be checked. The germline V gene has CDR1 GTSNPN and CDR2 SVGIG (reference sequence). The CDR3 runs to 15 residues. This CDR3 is CAWSPPSGGWETQYF.

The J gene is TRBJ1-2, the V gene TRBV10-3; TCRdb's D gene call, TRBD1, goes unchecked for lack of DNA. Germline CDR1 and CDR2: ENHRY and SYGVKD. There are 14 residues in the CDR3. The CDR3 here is CAIGQGGLGYGYTF.

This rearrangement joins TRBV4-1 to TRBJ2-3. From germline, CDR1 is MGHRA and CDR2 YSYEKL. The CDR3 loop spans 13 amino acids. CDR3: CASSQGQVDTQYF.